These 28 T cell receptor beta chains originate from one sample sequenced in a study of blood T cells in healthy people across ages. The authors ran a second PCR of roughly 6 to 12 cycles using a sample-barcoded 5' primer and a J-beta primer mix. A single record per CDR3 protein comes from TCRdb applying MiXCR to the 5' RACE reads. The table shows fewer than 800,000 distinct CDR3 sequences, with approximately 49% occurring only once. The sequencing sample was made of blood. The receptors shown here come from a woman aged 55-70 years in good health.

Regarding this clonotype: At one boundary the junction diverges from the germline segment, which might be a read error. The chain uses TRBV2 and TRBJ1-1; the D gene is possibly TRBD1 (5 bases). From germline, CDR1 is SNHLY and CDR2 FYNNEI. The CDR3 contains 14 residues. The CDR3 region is CASSEWWGNPEAFF. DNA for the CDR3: TGTGCCAGCAGTGAGTGGTGGGGGAACCCTGAAGCTTTCTTT.

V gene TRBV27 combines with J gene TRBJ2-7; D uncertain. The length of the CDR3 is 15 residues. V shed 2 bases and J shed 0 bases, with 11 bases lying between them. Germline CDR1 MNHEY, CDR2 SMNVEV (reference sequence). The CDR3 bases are TGTGCCAGCAGTTTAAGGCCAGAGACCTCCTACGAGCAGTACTTC. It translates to CASSLRPETSYEQYF.

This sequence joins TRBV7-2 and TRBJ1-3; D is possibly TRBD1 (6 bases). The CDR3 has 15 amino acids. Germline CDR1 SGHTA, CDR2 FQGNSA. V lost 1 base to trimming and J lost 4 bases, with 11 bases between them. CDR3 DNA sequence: TGTGCCAGCAGCTTAGAGGGGGGGCCGGGAAACACCATATATTTT. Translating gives CASSLEGGPGNTIYF.

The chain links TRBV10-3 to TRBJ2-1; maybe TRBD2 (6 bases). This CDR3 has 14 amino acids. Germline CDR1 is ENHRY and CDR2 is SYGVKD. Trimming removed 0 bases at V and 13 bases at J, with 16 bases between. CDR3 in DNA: TGTGCCATCAGTGAGTCGGTACTAGCAAGTTTTCAGTTCTTC. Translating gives CAISESVLASFQFF.

CDR3 sequence reads: CASSSQRNNYGYTF. In DNA, the CDR3 is TGTGCCAGCAGTTCACAGCGGAATAACTATGGCTACACCTTC. The gene calls are TRBV6-2 or TRBV6-3 and TRBJ1-2; D is unclear. V was clipped by 4 bases and J by 1 base, with 10 bases between them. Germline CDR1 and CDR2: MNHEY and SVGEGT. This CDR3 has 14 residues.

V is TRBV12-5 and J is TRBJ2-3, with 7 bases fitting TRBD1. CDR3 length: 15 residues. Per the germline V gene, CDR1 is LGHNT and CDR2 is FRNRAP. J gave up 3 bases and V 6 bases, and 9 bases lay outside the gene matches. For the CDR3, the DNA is TGTGCTAGTGGACTGGACAGGTGGGGGACAGATACGCAGTATTTT. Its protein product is CASGLDRWGTDTQYF.

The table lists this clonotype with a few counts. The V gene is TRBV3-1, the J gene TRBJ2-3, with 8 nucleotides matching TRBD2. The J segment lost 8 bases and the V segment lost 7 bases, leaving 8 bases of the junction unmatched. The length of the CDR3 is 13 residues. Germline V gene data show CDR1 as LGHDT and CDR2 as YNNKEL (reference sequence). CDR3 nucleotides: TGTGCCAGCACCCTCAATCGGGGGGGTACGCAGTATTTT. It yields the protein CASTLNRGGTQYF.

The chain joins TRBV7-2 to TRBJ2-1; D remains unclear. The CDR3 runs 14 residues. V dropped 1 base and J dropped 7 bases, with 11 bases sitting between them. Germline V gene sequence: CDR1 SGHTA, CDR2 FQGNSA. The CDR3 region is CASSLVSLRNEQFF. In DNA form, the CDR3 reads TGTGCCAGCAGCTTAGTTTCCCTTCGGAATGAGCAGTTCTTC.

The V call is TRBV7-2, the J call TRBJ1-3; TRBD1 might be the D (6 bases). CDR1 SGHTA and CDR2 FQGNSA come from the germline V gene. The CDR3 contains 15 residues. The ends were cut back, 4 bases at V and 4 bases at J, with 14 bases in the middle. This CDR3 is CASSSPRGVGNTIYF. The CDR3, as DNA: TGTGCCAGCAGCTCCCCTAGGGGGGTCGGAAACACCATATATTTT.

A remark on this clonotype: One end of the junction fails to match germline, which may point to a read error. CDR3 in amino acids: CASSLNPRGGSPPHF. In DNA, the CDR3 is TGTGCCAGCAGTCTGAATCCGAGGGGGGGATCACCCCCCCACTTT. The rearrangement joins TRBV28 to TRBJ1-6, with D possibly TRBD1 on 6 matching bases. This CDR3 has 15 amino acids. Looked up from germline, CDR1 is MDHEN and CDR2 is SYDVKM. The variable domain in full, with the rest retrieved from reference TRBV28 and TRBJ1-6, is DVKVTQSSRYLVKRTGEKVFLECVQDMDHENMFWYRQDPGLGLRLIYFSYDVKMKEKGDIPEGYSVSREKKERFSLILESASTNQTSMYLCASSLNPRGGSPPHFGNGTRLTVT.

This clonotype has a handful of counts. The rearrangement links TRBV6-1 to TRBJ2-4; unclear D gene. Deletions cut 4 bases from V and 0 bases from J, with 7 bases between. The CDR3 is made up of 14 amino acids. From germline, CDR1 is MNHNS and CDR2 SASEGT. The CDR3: CASSGDTAKNIQYF. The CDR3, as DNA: TGTGCCAGCAGTGGGGATACAGCCAAAAACATTCAGTACTTC.

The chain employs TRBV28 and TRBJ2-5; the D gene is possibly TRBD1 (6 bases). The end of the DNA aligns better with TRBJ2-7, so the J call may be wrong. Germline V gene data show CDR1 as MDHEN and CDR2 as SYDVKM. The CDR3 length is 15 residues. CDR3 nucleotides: TGTGCCAGCAGTTTAGGGGAATGGGACACCTACGAGCAGTACTTC. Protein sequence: CASSLGEWDTYEQYF.

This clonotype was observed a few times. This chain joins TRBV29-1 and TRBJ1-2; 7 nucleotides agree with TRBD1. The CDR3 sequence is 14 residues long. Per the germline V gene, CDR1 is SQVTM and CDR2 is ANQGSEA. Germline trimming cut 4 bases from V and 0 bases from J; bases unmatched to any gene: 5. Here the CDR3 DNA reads TGCAGCGTTGGAATACAGGGGTCTAACTATGGCTACACCTTC. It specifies CSVGIQGSNYGYTF.

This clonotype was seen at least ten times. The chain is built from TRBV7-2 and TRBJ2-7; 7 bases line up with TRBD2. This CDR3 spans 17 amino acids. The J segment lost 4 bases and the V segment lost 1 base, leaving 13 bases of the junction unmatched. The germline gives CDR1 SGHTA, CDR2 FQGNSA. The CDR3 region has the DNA TGTGCCAGCAGCTTAGGGCCCCAGACTAGCATACCTTACGAGCAGTACTTC. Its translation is CASSLGPQTSIPYEQYF.

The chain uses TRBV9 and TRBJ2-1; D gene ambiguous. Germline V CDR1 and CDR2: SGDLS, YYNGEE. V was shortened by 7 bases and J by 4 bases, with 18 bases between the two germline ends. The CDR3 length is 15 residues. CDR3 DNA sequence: TGTGCCAGCGGCGCCGACGGAGCAGTTTACAATGAGCAGTTCTTC. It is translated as CASGADGAVYNEQFF.

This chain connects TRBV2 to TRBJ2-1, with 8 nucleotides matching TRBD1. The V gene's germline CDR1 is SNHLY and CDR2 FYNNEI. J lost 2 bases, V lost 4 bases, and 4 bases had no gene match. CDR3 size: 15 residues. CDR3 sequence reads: CASSVDRGAYNEQFF. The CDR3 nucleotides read TGTGCCAGCAGTGTAGACAGGGGCGCCTACAATGAGCAGTTCTTC. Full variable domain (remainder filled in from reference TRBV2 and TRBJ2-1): EPEVTQTPSHQVTQMGQEVILRCVPISNHLYFYWYRQILGQKVEFLVSFYNNEISEKSEIFDDQFSVERPDGSNFTLKIRSTKLEDSAMYFCASSVDRGAYNEQFFGPGTRLTVL.

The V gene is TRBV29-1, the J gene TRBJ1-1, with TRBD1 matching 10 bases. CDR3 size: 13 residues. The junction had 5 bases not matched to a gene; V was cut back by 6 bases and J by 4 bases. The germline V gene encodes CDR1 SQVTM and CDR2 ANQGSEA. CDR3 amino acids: CSVADRGGTEAFF. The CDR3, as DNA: TGCAGCGTGGCGGACAGGGGGGGCACTGAAGCTTTCTTT.

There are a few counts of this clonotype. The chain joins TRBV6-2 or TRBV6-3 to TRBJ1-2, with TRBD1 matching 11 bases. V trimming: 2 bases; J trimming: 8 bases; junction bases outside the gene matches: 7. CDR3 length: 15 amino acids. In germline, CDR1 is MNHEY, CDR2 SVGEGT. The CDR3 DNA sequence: TGTGCCAGCAGTTACCCTCCGGGACAGGGGGTCGGCTACACCTTC. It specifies CASSYPPGQGVGYTF.

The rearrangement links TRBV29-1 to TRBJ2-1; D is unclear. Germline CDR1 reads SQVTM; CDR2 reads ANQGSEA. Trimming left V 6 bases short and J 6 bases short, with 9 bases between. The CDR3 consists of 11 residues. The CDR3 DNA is TGCAGCGTCGTGGACCGCAATGAGCAGTTCTTC. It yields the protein CSVVDRNEQFF.

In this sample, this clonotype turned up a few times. The CDR3 protein is CATSTRHYGYTF. CDR3 in DNA: TGTGCCACCAGTACCAGGCACTATGGCTACACCTTC. The chain links TRBV24-1 to TRBJ1-2; no reliable D call. Per the germline V gene, CDR1 is KGHDR and CDR2 is SFDVKD. V was clipped by 6 bases and J by 3 bases, with 7 bases between them. This CDR3 contains 12 residues.

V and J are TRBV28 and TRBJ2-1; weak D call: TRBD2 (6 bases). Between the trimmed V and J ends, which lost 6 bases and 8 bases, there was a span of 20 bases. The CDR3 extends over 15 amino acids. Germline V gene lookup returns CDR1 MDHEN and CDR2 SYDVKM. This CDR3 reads CASRTSGPAADEQFF. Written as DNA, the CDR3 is TGTGCCAGCAGGACAAGCGGGCCTGCCGCGGATGAGCAGTTCTTC.

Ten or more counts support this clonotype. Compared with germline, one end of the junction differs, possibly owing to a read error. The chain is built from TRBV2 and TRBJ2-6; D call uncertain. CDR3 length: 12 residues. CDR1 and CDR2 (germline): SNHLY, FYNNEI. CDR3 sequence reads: CASSAGANVLTF. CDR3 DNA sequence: TGTGCCAGCAGTGCTGGAGCCAACGTCCTGACTTTC.

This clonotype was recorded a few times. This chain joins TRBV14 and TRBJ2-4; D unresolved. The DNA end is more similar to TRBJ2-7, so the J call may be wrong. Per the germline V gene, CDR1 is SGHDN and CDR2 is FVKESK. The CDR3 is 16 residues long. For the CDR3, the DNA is TGTGCCAGCAGCCTTACTAAACCGGGCCCCCAGCACGAGCAGTACTTC. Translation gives CASSLTKPGPQHEQYF.

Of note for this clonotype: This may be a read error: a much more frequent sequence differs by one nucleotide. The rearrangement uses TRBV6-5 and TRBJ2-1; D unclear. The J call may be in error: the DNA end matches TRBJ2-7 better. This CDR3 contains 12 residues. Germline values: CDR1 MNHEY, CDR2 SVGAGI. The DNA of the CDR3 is TGTGCCAGCAGTTACTTCTACAATGAGCAGTACTTC. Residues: CASSYFYNEQYF.

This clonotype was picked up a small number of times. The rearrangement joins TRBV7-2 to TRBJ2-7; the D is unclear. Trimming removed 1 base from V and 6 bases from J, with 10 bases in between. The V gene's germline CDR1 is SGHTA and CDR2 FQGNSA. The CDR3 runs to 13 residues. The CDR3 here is CASSLGLEFEQYF. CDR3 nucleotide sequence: TGTGCCAGCAGCTTAGGGCTAGAGTTCGAGCAGTACTTC.

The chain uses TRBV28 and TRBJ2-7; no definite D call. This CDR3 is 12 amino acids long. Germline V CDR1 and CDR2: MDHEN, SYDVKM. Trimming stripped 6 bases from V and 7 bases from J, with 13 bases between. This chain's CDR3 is CASRFNLGEQYF. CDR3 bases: TGTGCCAGCAGGTTCAATTTGGGGGAGCAGTACTTC.

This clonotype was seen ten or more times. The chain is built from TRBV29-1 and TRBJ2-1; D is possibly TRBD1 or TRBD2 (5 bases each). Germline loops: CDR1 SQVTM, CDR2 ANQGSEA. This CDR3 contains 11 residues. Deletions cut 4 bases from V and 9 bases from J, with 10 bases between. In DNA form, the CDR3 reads TGCAGCGTTGGTGAGGGGACTGAGCAGTTCTTC. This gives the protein CSVGEGTEQFF.

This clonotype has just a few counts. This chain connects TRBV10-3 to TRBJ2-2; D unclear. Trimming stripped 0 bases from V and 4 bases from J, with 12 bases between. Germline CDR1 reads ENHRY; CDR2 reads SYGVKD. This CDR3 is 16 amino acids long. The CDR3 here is CAISESRVEGTGELFF. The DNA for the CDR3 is TGTGCCATCAGTGAGTCAAGGGTCGAAGGCACCGGGGAGCTGTTTTTT.